This T cell receptor beta chain was recorded in a study of shared clonotypes between healthy human individuals. Generated by immunoSEQ multiplex PCR, the TCRdb table keeps only in-frame clones and is missing some. The sample carries more than 550,000 clones, about 90% recorded once. Naive CD8 cells were CD45RO-negative, positively selected for CCR7, excluding terminally differentiated effector memory CD45RA+ cells. Trimming took 1 base from V and 0 from J, leaving 17 bases between them. The germline gives CDR1 SGHKS, CDR2 YYEKEE (reference sequence). This CDR3 has 17 residues. This clonotype was sampled from a man between 25 and 39 years old in good health. This rearrangement joins TRBV5-5 to TRBJ2-7, with D perhaps TRBD2 (6 bases). Sequencing input: naive CD8+ T cells sorted from blood. The CDR3 nucleotides are TGTGCCAGCAGCTTGTGGGGAGGCGGACGAAGCTCCTACGAGCAGTACTTC. Amino acids: CASSLWGGGRSSYEQYF.